These 4 T cell receptor beta chains were all obtained from the same sample, sequenced in a study of regulatory T cells in long-lasting Graves disease. Both iRepertoire HTBI primers and Arm-PCR of CDR3 regions were used to build the TCR beta libraries. TCRdb passed the multiplex PCR reads through MiXCR, listing each CDR3 protein once. Of hundreds of thousands of distinct CDR3 sequences listed, approximately 16% are singletons. This sample's time point: newly diagnosed GD, antithyroid drugs for less than 3 months. PBMCs provided the RNA from which the TCR library was made. These data also featured in a second study, about T cells in Graves' hyperthyroidism and ophthalmopathy.

The source was peripheral blood mononuclear cells (PBMCs), collected at new diagnosis, from a patient treated with antithyroid drugs. All receptors derive from a woman aged 35 to 59 with Graves disease.

This clonotype was counted between two and nine times. A much larger clone lies one base from this, so it may be a read error. This rearrangement joins TRBV3-1 to TRBJ1-2, with 7 bases that match TRBD1. The CDR3 is 14 residues long. J gave up 4 bases and V 3 bases, and 5 bases lay outside the gene matches. CDR1 is LGHDT, CDR2 YNNKEL, per germline (reference sequence). CDR3 in amino acids: CASSQGGDSYGYTF. CDR3 nucleotides: TGTGCCAGCAGCCAGGGGGGGGACAGCTATGGCTACACCTTC.

This chain uses TRBV30 with TRBJ2-2; D is ambiguous. Germline V gene sequence: CDR1 GTSNPN, CDR2 SVGIG (reference sequence). CDR3 length: 12 amino acids. With 3 bases removed from V and 7 bases from J, the gap between germline ends came to 9 bases. CDR3 bases: TGTGCCTGGAGGATGGCGGACGGGGAGCTGTTTTTT. Amino acid sequence: CAWRMADGELFF.

The chain joins TRBV20-1 to TRBJ1-2, with a tentative D call TRBD1 (5 bases). The CDR3 runs to 12 residues. Germline V CDR1 and CDR2: DFQATT, SNEGSKA (reference sequence). Deletions cut 3 bases from V and 2 bases from J, with 7 bases between. CDR3 nucleotide sequence: TGCAGTGCTAGTCGGGGGAACTATGGCTACACCTTC. It codes for CSASRGNYGYTF.

This chain connects TRBV3-1 to TRBJ1-2; D is possibly TRBD1 (6 bases). Germline-derived CDR1 and CDR2 are LGHDT and YNNKEL (reference sequence). Trimming shortened V by 4 bases and J by 8 bases, and 14 bases separated the two germline ends. The CDR3 is 13 amino acids. The DNA for the CDR3 is TGTGCCAGCAGCCCTTACAGGGCTGGGGGCTACACCTTC. Its translation is CASSPYRAGGYTF.